The 14 T cell receptor beta chains below come from one sample, sequenced in a study of blood T cell repertoires in COVID-19. The repertoire was sequenced with immunoSEQ multiplex PCR; TCRdb's copy has only in-frame clones and lacks some. This sample has 390,000 or so clones; 75% to 90% occur once, and the top ten carry about 4.9%. Sequencing input: PBMCs or T cells enriched from blood (not recorded which). These receptors originate from a woman between 45 and 60 years old who had recovered from COVID-19.

The rearrangement joins TRBV11-2 to TRBJ2-2; no definite D call. V gave up 5 bases and J gave up 4 bases, with 8 bases separating them. The CDR3 extends over 13 amino acids. Germline V lookup: CDR1 SGHAT, CDR2 FQNNGV. In DNA form, the CDR3 reads TGTGCCAGCAGCCGTTATCCCACCGGGGAGCTGTTTTTT. Amino acids: CASSRYPTGELFF.

J is TRBJ1-6 and V is TRBV25-1; D possibly corresponds to TRBD1 (5 bases). Trimming pared 5 bases from V and 7 bases from J, leaving 9 bases between. This CDR3 has 13 amino acids. The V gene's germline CDR1 is MGHDK and CDR2 SYGVNS. The CDR3 bases are TGTGCCAGCAGTAGGACACAAAATTCACCCCTCCACTTT. Translating gives CASSRTQNSPLHF.

The V gene is TRBV11-3, the J gene TRBJ2-7; D might be TRBD2 (5 bases). V was shortened by 5 bases and J by 5 bases, with 13 bases between the two germline ends. CDR3 length: 13 amino acids. Germline CDR1 reads SGHNT; CDR2 reads YENEEA. This CDR3 is CASSGGRPDEQYF. CDR3 DNA sequence: TGTGCCAGCAGCGGAGGTCGCCCAGACGAGCAGTACTTC.

The chain couples TRBV28 to TRBJ1-1; no reliable D call. CDR1 and CDR2 from the germline V gene are MDHEN and SYDVKM. The germline V and J ends were trimmed by 1 base and 6 bases, with 12 bases remaining between them. The CDR3 has 14 residues. The CDR3 region has the DNA TGTGCCAGCAGTTTATTCCGGGGAGGCCCTGAAGCTTTCTTT. Amino acids: CASSLFRGGPEAFF.

V usage is TRBV7-9 and J usage is TRBJ1-5; no clear D. The germline V and J ends were trimmed by 1 base and 0 bases, with 10 bases remaining between them. Germline values: CDR1 SEHNR, CDR2 FQNEAQ (reference sequence). The CDR3 is 16 residues long. The CDR3 reads CASSLGGGSSNQPQHF. CDR3 sequence (DNA): TGTGCCAGCAGCTTAGGAGGTGGGAGTAGCAATCAGCCCCAGCATTTT. Filled out from reference TRBV7-9 and TRBJ1-5, the complete variable domain reads DTGVSQNPRHKITKRGQNVTFRCDPISEHNRLYWYRQTLGQGPEFLTYFQNEAQLEKSRLLSDRFSAERPKGSFSTLEIQRTEQGDSAMYLCASSLGGGSSNQPQHFGDGTRLSIL.

In this sample, this clone turned up once. This chain links TRBV5-1 with TRBJ2-2, with D tentatively TRBD1 (5 bases). V gave up 4 bases and J gave up 0 bases, with 10 bases separating them. Germline CDR1 is SGHRS and CDR2 is YFSETQ. The CDR3 covers 15 residues. The CDR3 DNA is TGCGCCAGCAGCCGCGACAGACCGAACACCGGGGAGCTGTTTTTT. It translates to CASSRDRPNTGELFF.

As DNA, the CDR3 is TGTGCCAGCAGCTTGCTACTGACAGTTCCCTCTGGGGCCAACGTCCTGACTTTC. This sequence encodes CASSLLLTVPSGANVLTF. This sequence joins TRBV11-2 and TRBJ2-6; D might be TRBD1 (5 bases). This CDR3 spans 18 amino acids. The V end lost 3 bases, the J end lost 0 bases, and 15 bases lay between the germline ends. In germline, CDR1 is SGHAT, CDR2 FQNNGV.

The genes are TRBV4-1 and TRBJ1-3; D may be TRBD1 (6 bases). V gave up 1 base and J gave up 0 bases, with 7 bases separating them. This CDR3 has 15 residues. The germline CDR1 and CDR2 sequences are MGHRA and YSYEKL. Here the CDR3 DNA reads TGCGCCAGCAGCCAAGGGACAGTCTCTGGAAACACCATATATTTT. Its protein product is CASSQGTVSGNTIYF.

The chain uses TRBV9 and TRBJ2-1; D might be TRBD1 (6 bases). Germline lookup yields CDR1 SGDLS and CDR2 YYNGEE. Deletions cut 0 bases from V and 7 bases from J, with 14 bases between. The CDR3 runs 15 residues. CDR3 sequence (DNA): TGTGCCAGCAGCGTAGATGCAGGGGTTGGGAATGAGCAGTTCTTC. Translated: CASSVDAGVGNEQFF.

The rearrangement joins TRBV5-1 to TRBJ2-2; a weak D match, TRBD1 (5 bases). The V end was cut by 2 bases, the J end by 1 base, with 15 bases between. Per the germline V gene, CDR1 is SGHRS and CDR2 is YFSETQ. CDR3 size: 17 residues. CDR3 coding DNA: TGCGCCAGCAGCTTTAGGTCCCGACAGAGGAACACCGGGGAGCTGTTTTTT. This encodes CASSFRSRQRNTGELFF.

This chain uses TRBV11-3 with TRBJ2-2, with TRBD1 matching over 8 bases. This CDR3 region has 13 residues. CDR1 is SGHNT, CDR2 YENEEA, per germline. The V and J ends lost 5 bases and 7 bases, in that order; junction bases with no gene match: 3. CDR3 nucleotides: TGTGCCAGCAGCGGACAGGGATTCGGGGAGCTGTTTTTT. This translates into CASSGQGFGELFF.

The J gene is TRBJ1-3, the V gene TRBV5-6; D gene unclear. V lost 0 bases and J lost 0, with 10 bases in between. Germline values: CDR1 SGHDT, CDR2 YYEEEE. The CDR3 contains 16 residues. CDR3: CASSLAPTVSGNTIYF. CDR3 coding DNA: TGTGCCAGCAGCTTGGCCCCCACGGTCTCTGGAAACACCATATATTTT.

The chain combines TRBV7-9 with TRBJ1-5, with 11 nucleotides matching TRBD1. Trimming removed 1 base from V and 6 bases from J; junction bases left unmatched: 14. The CDR3 has 19 amino acids. The germline V gene has CDR1 SEHNR and CDR2 FQNEAQ (reference sequence). CDR3 DNA sequence: TGTGCCAGCAGCTTAGGCGTTTGGGGTGGGACAGGGGGTTCTCAGCCCCAGCATTTT. Translated: CASSLGVWGGTGGSQPQHF.

The V and J genes are TRBV11-2 and TRBJ1-2; D is uncertain. Trimming took off 2 bases at V and 1 base at J, with 11 bases between the two ends. Germline-derived CDR1 and CDR2 are SGHAT and FQNNGV. This CDR3 is 15 amino acids long. CDR3 bases: TGTGCCAGCAGCTTATCCCCAGGAATTAACTATGGCTACACCTTC. This sequence encodes CASSLSPGINYGYTF.